The rows below give T cell receptor beta chains drawn from one sample of a study of blood T cell repertoires in COVID-19. Sequencing used immunoSEQ multiplex PCR; TCRdb keeps in-frame clones, though not all of them. The sample records about 350,000 clones, 70% to 90% being singletons. The sample consisted of peripheral blood. The receptors were gathered from a woman aged 55-70 years with COVID-19, enrolled during active disease. The CDR3 runs from the conserved cysteine through the conserved F or W. A D gene is named only where the DNA matches it firmly. Clone size, where shown, is once, few, many, or a class for clones that have expanded.

J gene,D gene,clone size,V gene,CDR3 DNA,CDR3 protein
TRBJ1-4,TRBD1,NA,TRBV6-5,TGTGCCAGCAGTTACCGTCATGACAGGGGAGCGTTGTTTTTT,CASSYRHDRGALFF
TRBJ2-1,TRBD2,NA,TRBV7-9,TGTGCCAGCAGCCCCGGACTAGCGGGGAATGAGCAGTTCTTC,CASSPGLAGNEQFF
TRBJ1-5,TRBD1,NA,TRBV6-1,TGTGCCAGCAGTGAAGGACAGGGTGTTTTTGGCAATCAGCCCCAGCATTTT,CASSEGQGVFGNQPQHF
TRBJ1-1,TRBD1,NA,TRBV10-1,TGCGCCAGCAGTGTAGGACAGGTCACTGAAGCTTTCTTT,CASSVGQVTEAFF
TRBJ1-2,TRBD1,NA,TRBV5-1,TGCGCCAGCAGACCGAGGACAGGGAACTATGGCTACACCTTC,CASRPRTGNYGYTF
TRBJ1-3,NA,few,TRBV3-1/TRBV3-2,TGTGCCAGCAGCCAAGACAGCGGAACCTCTGGAAACACCATATATTTT,CASSQDSGTSGNTIYF
TRBJ2-2,NA,NA,TRBV7-3,TGTGCCAGCAGCCCCCAAGTGGTAGCTGGGGAGCTGTTTTTT,CASSPQVVAGELFF
TRBJ1-2,NA,NA,TRBV5-5,TGTGCCAGCAGTCGAGAGGGGGAATACTATGGCTACACCTTC,CASSREGEYYGYTF
TRBJ1-2,TRBD1,NA,TRBV30,TGTGCCTGGAGTAGGCGGACAGGGGGGAACTATGGCTACACCTTC,CAWSRRTGGNYGYTF
TRBJ2-6,NA,NA,TRBV19,TGTGCCAGTAGTATATGGCGGCCCTCTGGGGCCAACGTCCTGACTTTC,CASSIWRPSGANVLTF
TRBJ2-5,NA,NA,TRBV24-1,TGTGCCACCAGTGATGGCGCAGGCTACCAAGAGACCCAGTACTTC,CATSDGAGYQETQYF
TRBJ1-1,NA,once,TRBV6-5,TGTGCCAGCAGTTACGATTTGCGTACTGAAGCTTTCTTT,CASSYDLRTEAFF
TRBJ1-1,TRBD1,NA,TRBV20-1,TGCAGTGCTAGTCAGGGGGTAAACACTGAAGCTTTCTTT,CSASQGVNTEAFF
TRBJ1-3,NA,NA,TRBV5-1,TGCGCCAGCAGCCCACTCCTCTCTGGAAACACCATATATTTT,CASSPLLSGNTIYF
TRBJ2-7,NA,few,TRBV7-7,TGTGCCAGCAGCTTCTCCGACGACAGTTCCTACGAGCAGTACTTC,CASSFSDDSSYEQYF
TRBJ1-5,NA,NA,TRBV5-1,TGCGCCAGCAGCTTGGAACCAGATCTAGTCAATCAGCCCCAGCATTTT,CASSLEPDLVNQPQHF
TRBJ2-5,NA,NA,TRBV11-2,TGTGCCAGCAGCGGGGGCCCGGAGACCCAGTACTTC,CASSGGPETQYF
TRBJ1-2,TRBD1,NA,TRBV27,TGTGCCACCAGGACAGGGTTGACCGGCTACACCTTC,CATRTGLTGYTF
TRBJ2-1,NA,NA,TRBV6-2/TRBV6-3,TGTGCCAGCAGTCCGGGACATAGTTACAATGAGCAGTTCTTC,CASSPGHSYNEQFF
TRBJ2-5,NA,NA,TRBV2,TGTGCCAGCAGTGAAGCTAGCTTCCAAGAGACCCAGTACTTC,CASSEASFQETQYF
TRBJ1-2,NA,NA,TRBV29-1,TGCAGCGTTGAGGGACACAACTTTAACTATGGCTACACCTTC,CSVEGHNFNYGYTF
TRBJ1-2,NA,NA,TRBV28,TGTGCCAGCAGTTCCCCCGGCGGGGTTGGCTATGGCTACACCTTC,CASSSPGGVGYGYTF
TRBJ1-2,TRBD1,NA,TRBV11-3,TGTGCCAGCAGCCCGGGACAGGTTTACTATGGCTACACCTTC,CASSPGQVYYGYTF
TRBJ2-7,TRBD1,NA,TRBV6-2/TRBV6-3,TGTGCCAGCAGTCTCGGACAGGGAAGGGACTACGAGCAGTACTTC,CASSLGQGRDYEQYF
TRBJ2-7,NA,NA,TRBV18,TGTGCCAGCTCACCCCCAACTGAGGCCCCCCACGAGCAGTACTTC,CASSPPTEAPHEQYF
TRBJ1-1,NA,NA,TRBV12-3/TRBV12-4,TGTGCCAGCGGATTGGAGGTGAACACTGAAGCTTTCTTT,CASGLEVNTEAFF
TRBJ1-1,NA,NA,TRBV18,TGTGCCAGCTCACCAGCGGTGACCCGAGGGATGAACACTGAAGCTTTCTTT,CASSPAVTRGMNTEAFF
TRBJ2-3,TRBD2,NA,TRBV2,TGTGCCAGCAGTGGCGGGGGGGCAATAGATACGCAGTATTTT,CASSGGGAIDTQYF
TRBJ1-1,TRBD1,many,TRBV27,TGTGCCAGCAGGACAGGGGATTGGAACACTGAAGCTTTCTTT,CASRTGDWNTEAFF
TRBJ2-6,NA,NA,TRBV5-1,TGCGCCAGCAGCTGGAGGGACGTAAGCTCTGGGGCCAACGTCCTGACTTTC,CASSWRDVSSGANVLTF
TRBJ2-2,TRBD2,few,TRBV19,TGTGCCAGTAGTATGGCCCGGGGCGGGAGGAACACCGGGGAGCTGTTTTTT,CASSMARGGRNTGELFF
TRBJ1-4,TRBD1,NA,TRBV6-5,TGTGCCAGCAGCCTCCGAAGTGGACAGGGGGGGGAACTGTTTTTT,CASSLRSGQGGELFF
TRBJ1-3,NA,NA,TRBV5-1,TGCGCCAGCAGCTTAGCTGGGCTCTCTGGAAACACCATATATTTT,CASSLAGLSGNTIYF
TRBJ2-3,NA,NA,TRBV21-1,TGTGCCAGCAGCAATCTCCGGGACAGAATTAGCACAGATACGCAGTATTTT,CASSNLRDRISTDTQYF
TRBJ2-4,NA,NA,TRBV6-7,TGTGCCATCCACTTTAACCCCGGACAGTTAGCCAAAAACATTCAGTACTTC,CAIHFNPGQLAKNIQYF
TRBJ2-2,NA,NA,TRBV25-1,TGTGCCAGCAGTGGAAATCGACTATATGATCGGGCCGGGGAGCTGTTTTTT,CASSGNRLYDRAGELFF
TRBJ2-7,NA,NA,TRBV5-4,TGTGCCAGCAGCTTGGGGAGTGGCTACGAGCAGTACTTC,CASSLGSGYEQYF
TRBJ1-2,NA,once,TRBV12-3/TRBV12-4,TGTGCCAGCAGTTTACAGAACTATGGCTACACCTTC,CASSLQNYGYTF
TRBJ1-5,TRBD1,NA,TRBV12-3/TRBV12-4,TGTGCCAGCAGTGGGACAGGGAGTCAGCCCCAGCATTTT,CASSGTGSQPQHF
TRBJ2-5,TRBD1,NA,TRBV11-2,TGTGCCAGCAGCTTAGGGGACAGCCAGCAAGAGACCCAGTACTTC,CASSLGDSQQETQYF
TRBJ1-2,TRBD1,NA,TRBV2,TGTGCCAGCAGGGAAGGACAGGGCTATGGCTACACCTTC,CASREGQGYGYTF
TRBJ2-2,TRBD2,NA,TRBV11-3,TGTGCCAGCAGCTTAGAGAGCGGGGGGTCGAACACCGGGGAGCTGTTTTTT,CASSLESGGSNTGELFF
TRBJ1-6,NA,few,TRBV3-1/TRBV3-2,TGTGCCAGCAGCCAAGATATGAAACAGTGGGCAGGCCAAGGGGGTTCACCCCTCCACTTT,CASSQDMKQWAGQGGSPLHF
TRBJ2-1,TRBD1,NA,TRBV5-1,TGCGCCAGCAGCTTGGTCTCAGGGGGCTACAATGAGCAGTTCTTC,CASSLVSGGYNEQFF
TRBJ2-7,NA,NA,TRBV5-1,TGCGCCAGCAGCTTGGACAGCCCCTCCTACGAGCAGTACTTC,CASSLDSPSYEQYF
TRBJ2-7,TRBD1,NA,TRBV29-1,TGCAGCGTCCGGGGACAGGGCTCCTACGAGCAGTACTTC,CSVRGQGSYEQYF
TRBJ1-3,NA,NA,TRBV7-3,TGTGCCAGCAGCTTAAACGGGTACTGGAGGTCGCTTGGGAGAAACACCATATATTTT,CASSLNGYWRSLGRNTIYF
TRBJ1-1,TRBD1,NA,TRBV18,TGTGCCAGCTCACCGATTGGACAGGGGTATATGAACACTGAAGCTTTCTTT,CASSPIGQGYMNTEAFF
TRBJ1-2,TRBD1,NA,TRBV11-3,TGTGCCAGCAGCATTCGGGACAGGGGGAATTGGTATGGCTACACCTTC,CASSIRDRGNWYGYTF
TRBJ2-5,NA,NA,TRBV12-3/TRBV12-4,TGTGCCAGCAGTTATACTAGAAAAGAGACCCAGTACTTC,CASSYTRKETQYF
TRBJ1-3,NA,NA,TRBV13,TGTGCCAGCAGCTTCTCAGGCAAACAGGGATTCGGAAACACCATATATTTT,CASSFSGKQGFGNTIYF
TRBJ1-6,TRBD1,NA,TRBV9,TGTGCCAGCAGCGTCCGTCGGTTGAAGGACAGGGATTTTTCACCCCTCCACTTT,CASSVRRLKDRDFSPLHF
TRBJ2-3,NA,NA,TRBV3-1/TRBV3-2,TGTGCCAGCAGCTCAGGGTTCGAACTCTCAGATACGCAGTATTTT,CASSSGFELSDTQYF
TRBJ1-2,TRBD1,NA,TRBV19,TGTGCCAGTACCATGGGGGACAGTATCGGCTACACCTTC,CASTMGDSIGYTF
TRBJ1-1,NA,NA,TRBV10-3,TGTGCCATCAGTGAGGGCTACACTGAAGCTTTCTTT,CAISEGYTEAFF
TRBJ2-7,NA,NA,TRBV11-3,TGTGCCAGCAGCCGCTACGAGCAGTACTTC,CASSRYEQYF
TRBJ2-3,TRBD2,NA,TRBV11-2,TGTGCCAGCAGCTTGGGGACTAGCGGGGGGCGGCGCACAGATACGCAGTATTTT,CASSLGTSGGRRTDTQYF
TRBJ2-7,NA,NA,TRBV7-2,TGTGCCAGCAGCCGTTACTACGAGCAGTACTTC,CASSRYYEQYF